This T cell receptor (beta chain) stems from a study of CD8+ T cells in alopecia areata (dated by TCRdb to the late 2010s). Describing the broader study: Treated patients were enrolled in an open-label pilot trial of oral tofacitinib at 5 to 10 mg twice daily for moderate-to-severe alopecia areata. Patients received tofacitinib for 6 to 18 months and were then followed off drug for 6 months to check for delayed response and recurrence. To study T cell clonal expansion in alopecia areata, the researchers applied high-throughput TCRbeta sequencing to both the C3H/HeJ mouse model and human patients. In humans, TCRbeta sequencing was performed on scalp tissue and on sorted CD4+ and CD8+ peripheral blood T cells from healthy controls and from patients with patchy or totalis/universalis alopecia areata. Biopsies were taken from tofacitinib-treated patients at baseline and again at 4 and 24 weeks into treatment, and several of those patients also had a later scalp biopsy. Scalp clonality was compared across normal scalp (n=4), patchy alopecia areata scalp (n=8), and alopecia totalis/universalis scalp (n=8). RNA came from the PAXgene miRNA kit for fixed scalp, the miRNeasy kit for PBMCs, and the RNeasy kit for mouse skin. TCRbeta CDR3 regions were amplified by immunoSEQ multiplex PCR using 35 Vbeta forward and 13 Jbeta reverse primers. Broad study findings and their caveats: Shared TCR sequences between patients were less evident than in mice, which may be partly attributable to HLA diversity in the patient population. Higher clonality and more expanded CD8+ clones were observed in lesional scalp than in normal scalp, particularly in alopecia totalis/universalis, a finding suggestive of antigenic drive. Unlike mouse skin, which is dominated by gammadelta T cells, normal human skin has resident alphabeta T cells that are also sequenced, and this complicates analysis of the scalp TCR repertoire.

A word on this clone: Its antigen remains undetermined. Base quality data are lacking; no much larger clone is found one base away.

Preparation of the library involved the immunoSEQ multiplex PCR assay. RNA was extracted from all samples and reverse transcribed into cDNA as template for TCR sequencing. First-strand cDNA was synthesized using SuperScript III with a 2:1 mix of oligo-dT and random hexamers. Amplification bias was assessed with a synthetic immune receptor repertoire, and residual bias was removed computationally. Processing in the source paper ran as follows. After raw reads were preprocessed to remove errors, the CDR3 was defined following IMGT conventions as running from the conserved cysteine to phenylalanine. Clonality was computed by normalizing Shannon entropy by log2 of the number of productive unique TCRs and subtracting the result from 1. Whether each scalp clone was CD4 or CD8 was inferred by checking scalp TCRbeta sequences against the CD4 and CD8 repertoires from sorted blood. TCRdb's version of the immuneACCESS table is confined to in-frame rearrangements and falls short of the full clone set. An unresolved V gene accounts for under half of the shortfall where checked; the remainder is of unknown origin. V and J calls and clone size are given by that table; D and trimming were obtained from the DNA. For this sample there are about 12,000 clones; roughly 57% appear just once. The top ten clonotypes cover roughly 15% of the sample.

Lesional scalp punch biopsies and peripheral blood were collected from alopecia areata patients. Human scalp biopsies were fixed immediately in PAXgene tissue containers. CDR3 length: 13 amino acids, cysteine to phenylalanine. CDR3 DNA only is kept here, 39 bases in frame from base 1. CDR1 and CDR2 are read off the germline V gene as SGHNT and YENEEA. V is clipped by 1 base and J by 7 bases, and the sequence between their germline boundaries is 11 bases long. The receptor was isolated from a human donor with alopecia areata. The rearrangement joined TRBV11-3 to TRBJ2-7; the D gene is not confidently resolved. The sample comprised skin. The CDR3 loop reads CASSLASSGEQYF. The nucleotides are TGTGCCAGCAGCTTAGCTTCCTCGGGTGAGCAGTACTTC.